A single sample is the source of the 18 T cell receptor beta chains below, sequenced in a study of T cells in Graves' hyperthyroidism and ophthalmopathy. RNA transcripts yielded amplified TCR beta CDR3 regions. The study used the HTBI primer set for a first-round RT-PCR of the TCR CDR3. TCRdb reanalysed the multiplex PCR reads using MiXCR and keeps one entry per CDR3 protein. The table lists about 410,000 distinct CDR3 sequences, around 13% of them singletons. Sequencing was performed on blood. All receptors come from a woman in her twenties or thirties with Graves' ophthalmopathy.

This clonotype has ten or more counts. The V and J genes are TRBV28 and TRBJ1-5; weak D call: TRBD1 (6 bases). V shed 6 bases and J shed 4 bases, with 16 bases lying between them. This CDR3 is built from 15 residues. CDR1 is MDHEN, CDR2 SYDVKM, per germline. This chain's CDR3 is CASRRGQLRNQPQHF. The DNA for the CDR3 is TGTGCCAGCAGAAGAGGACAGTTGAGGAATCAGCCCCAGCATTTT. Drawing the rest from reference TRBV28 and TRBJ1-5, the complete variable domain is DVKVTQSSRYLVKRTGEKVFLECVQDMDHENMFWYRQDPGLGLRLIYFSYDVKMKEKGDIPEGYSVSREKKERFSLILESASTNQTSMYLCASRRGQLRNQPQHFGDGTRLSIL.

This clonotype was counted many times. The V gene is TRBV7-2, the J gene TRBJ2-7; D possibly corresponds to TRBD1 (6 bases). Germline V lookup: CDR1 SGHTA, CDR2 FQGNSA. Trimming took off 5 bases at V and 2 bases at J, with 16 bases between the two ends. The CDR3 runs to 15 residues. DNA for the CDR3: TGTGCCAGCAGCCCGCCTCAGGGGATCACCTACGAGCAGTACTTC. Translating it yields CASSPPQGITYEQYF. Supplemented by reference TRBV7-2 and TRBJ2-7, the full variable domain reads GAGVSQSPSNKVTEKGKDVELRCDPISGHTALYWYRQSLGQGLEFLIYFQGNSAPDKSGLPSDRFSAERTGGSVSTLTIQRTQQEDSAVYLCASSPPQGITYEQYFGPGTRLTVT.

This clonotype was seen once. V gene TRBV9 combines with J gene TRBJ1-2, with 10 bases lining up with TRBD1. Per the germline V gene, CDR1 is SGDLS and CDR2 is YYNGEE. Trimming at V came to 3 bases and at J to 4 bases, leaving 6 bases not matched to a gene. The CDR3 is 15 amino acids. As DNA, the CDR3 is TGTGCCAGCAGCGACACAGGACAGGGGGTCTATGGCTACACCTTC. Translating gives CASSDTGQGVYGYTF. The full variable domain, rest sourced from reference TRBV9 and TRBJ1-2, is DSGVTQTPKHLITATGQRVTLRCSPRSGDLSVYWYQQSLDQGLQFLIQYYNGEERAKGNILERFSAQQFPDLHSELNLSSLELGDSALYFCASSDTGQGVYGYTFGSGTRLTVV.

In this sample, this clonotype turned up many times. This rearrangement joins TRBV15 to TRBJ1-1; 7 nucleotides line up with TRBD1. This CDR3 region has 15 residues. V was pared by 5 bases and J by 0 bases, with 6 bases of the junction left unmatched. The germline CDR1 and CDR2 sequences are LNHNV and YYDKDF (reference sequence). CDR3 sequence reads: CATSRGGAVNTEAFF. The CDR3 DNA follows: TGTGCCACCAGCCGAGGGGGCGCGGTGAACACTGAAGCTTTCTTT.

This clonotype was observed at least ten times. The rearrangement links TRBV5-1 to TRBJ2-3; D remains ambiguous. Trimming removed 9 bases at V and 0 bases at J, with 11 bases between. This CDR3 has 13 residues. Germline V gene data show CDR1 as SGHRS and CDR2 as YFSETQ. The CDR3 DNA reads TGCGCCACCGCCCCTCCCAGCACAGATACGCAGTATTTT. It encodes CATAPPSTDTQYF.

This rearrangement joins TRBV28 to TRBJ2-1, with 9 positions matching TRBD2. Germline loops: CDR1 MDHEN, CDR2 SYDVKM. There are 15 residues in the CDR3. Trimming removed 6 bases from V and 7 bases from J; junction bases left unmatched: 10. CDR3: CASRGSGGPWNEQFF. The CDR3, as DNA: TGTGCCAGCAGGGGTAGCGGGGGTCCTTGGAATGAGCAGTTCTTC.

The chain uses TRBV9 and TRBJ1-2; D gene uncertain. Germline V gene sequence: CDR1 SGDLS, CDR2 YYNGEE. V lost 0 bases to trimming and J lost 0 bases, with 12 bases between them. This CDR3 contains 16 residues. In DNA form, the CDR3 reads TGTGCCAGCAGCGTAGATCAGCCAACACCTAACTATGGCTACACCTTC. Translated, it gives CASSVDQPTPNYGYTF. The full variable domain, in which reference TRBV9 and TRBJ1-2 provide the parts outside the CDR3, is DSGVTQTPKHLITATGQRVTLRCSPRSGDLSVYWYQQSLDQGLQFLIQYYNGEERAKGNILERFSAQQFPDLHSELNLSSLELGDSALYFCASSVDQPTPNYGYTFGSGTRLTVV.

Many counts were recorded for this clonotype. V usage is TRBV6-1 and J usage is TRBJ1-2; 7 bases agree with TRBD1. The germline V gene has CDR1 MNHNS and CDR2 SASEGT. This CDR3 is built from 15 residues. The V gene end was trimmed by 7 bases and the J gene end by 0 bases; junction bases not matched to a gene: 8. CDR3 amino acids: CASTGGMRANYGYTF. CDR3 in DNA: TGTGCCAGCACAGGGGGAATGAGGGCTAACTATGGCTACACCTTC.

The chain carries TRBV6-1 and TRBJ2-7; 13 bases align to TRBD2. This CDR3 spans 15 amino acids. Germline lookup yields CDR1 MNHNS and CDR2 SASEGT. Unmatched junction bases numbered 7, after V lost 8 bases and J lost 3 bases. The chain's CDR3 is CASLGTSGDFYEQYF. CDR3 coding DNA: TGTGCCAGCCTGGGGACTAGCGGGGATTTCTACGAGCAGTACTTC.

This clonotype was counted ten times or more. This chain joins TRBV7-9 and TRBJ2-5, with D possibly called TRBD1 or TRBD2 (5 bases each). The V end lost 3 bases, the J end lost 1 base, and 12 bases lay between the germline ends. The CDR3 sequence is 15 residues long. The germline CDR1 and CDR2 sequences are SEHNR and FQNEAQ (reference sequence). CDR3 loop: CASSFPLGAQETQYF. The CDR3 bases are TGTGCCAGCAGCTTCCCCCTCGGGGCCCAAGAGACCCAGTACTTC. Full variable domain (missing parts from reference TRBV7-9 and TRBJ2-5): DTGVSQNPRHKITKRGQNVTFRCDPISEHNRLYWYRQTLGQGPEFLTYFQNEAQLEKSRLLSDRFSAERPKGSFSTLEIQRTEQGDSAMYLCASSFPLGAQETQYFGPGTRLLVL.

A single count supports this clonotype. The chain is built from TRBV28 and TRBJ2-7; TRBD1 agrees at 8 bases. Germline-derived CDR1 and CDR2 are MDHEN and SYDVKM. J was trimmed by 4 bases and V by 6 bases; bases with no gene match: 5. The CDR3 totals 13 residues. DNA for the CDR3: TGTGCCAGCAGGGACAGGGCTATGTACGAGCAGTACTTC. It translates to CASRDRAMYEQYF.

This clonotype was recorded many times. This chain links TRBV28 with TRBJ1-5; D is possibly TRBD1 (5 bases). Germline V gene lookup returns CDR1 MDHEN and CDR2 SYDVKM. V lost 4 bases and J lost 5, with 21 bases in between. This CDR3 region has 17 residues. The DNA for the CDR3 is TGTGCCAGCAGTTCCGGGAACCCAATTTGGGGGGATCAGCCCCAGCATTTT. Its translation is CASSSGNPIWGDQPQHF.

This clonotype came up many times. CDR3 nucleotide sequence: TGTGCCAGCAGTGAGGAAGCAGTAAGATACTCTGGGGCCAACGTCCTGACTTTC. This sequence encodes CASSEEAVRYSGANVLTF. The chain couples TRBV2 to TRBJ2-6; no clear D gene. CDR1 SNHLY and CDR2 FYNNEI come from the germline V gene. The length of the CDR3 is 18 residues. The V end lost 3 bases, the J end lost 0 bases, and 15 bases lay between the germline ends.

This chain uses TRBV6-1 with TRBJ2-2, with D possibly matching TRBD2 (7 bases). The CDR3 consists of 18 residues. CDR1 is MNHNS, CDR2 SASEGT, per germline. V was clipped by 3 bases and J by 2 bases, with 19 bases between them. CDR3 DNA sequence: TGTGCCAGCAGTGAGGTTATTCTGGCGGGGGCAAACACCGGGGAGCTGTTTTTT. It translates to CASSEVILAGANTGELFF.

In its sample, this clonotype was seen many times. The CDR3 here is CVELGEGKETQYF. As DNA, the CDR3 is TGTGTCGAATTGGGGGAAGGGAAAGAGACCCAGTACTTC. The chain links TRBV6-1 to TRBJ2-5, with D perhaps given as TRBD1 or TRBD2 (5 bases each). The CDR3 length is 13 residues. Germline-derived CDR1 and CDR2 are MNHNS and SASEGT.

This clonotype showed up many times. The chain combines TRBV6-2 or TRBV6-3 with TRBJ2-7, with 7 bases matching TRBD2. The CDR3 totals 16 residues. CDR1 MNHEY and CDR2 SVGEGT come from the germline V gene. The V segment lost 6 bases and the J segment 2 bases; nucleotides outside the gene matches: 13. As DNA, the CDR3 is TGTGCCAGCAGCTATGACGGTCGGGGGGTAACCTACGAGCAGTACTTC. This gives the protein CASSYDGRGVTYEQYF.

This clonotype has just a few counts. This chain links TRBV7-2 with TRBJ2-3, with 7 positions matching TRBD2. The V gene end was trimmed by 2 bases and the J gene end by 4 bases; junction bases not matched to a gene: 18. Germline CDR1 reads SGHTA; CDR2 reads FQGNSA. The CDR3 covers 19 residues. CDR3 in amino acids: CASSLLRGGWGSTADTQYF. CDR3 coding DNA: TGTGCCAGCAGCTTACTACGCGGGGGATGGGGTAGCACCGCAGATACGCAGTATTTT.

This clonotype was seen many times. J is TRBJ1-1 and V is TRBV30; D uncertain. The germline V gene encodes CDR1 GTSNPN and CDR2 SVGIG (reference sequence). Trimming removed 2 bases from V and 7 bases from J, with 8 bases in between. The CDR3 is 11 residues long. The CDR3 region has the DNA TGTGCCTGGAGTCGTCGGCTTGAAGCTTTCTTT. Translating gives CAWSRRLEAFF.